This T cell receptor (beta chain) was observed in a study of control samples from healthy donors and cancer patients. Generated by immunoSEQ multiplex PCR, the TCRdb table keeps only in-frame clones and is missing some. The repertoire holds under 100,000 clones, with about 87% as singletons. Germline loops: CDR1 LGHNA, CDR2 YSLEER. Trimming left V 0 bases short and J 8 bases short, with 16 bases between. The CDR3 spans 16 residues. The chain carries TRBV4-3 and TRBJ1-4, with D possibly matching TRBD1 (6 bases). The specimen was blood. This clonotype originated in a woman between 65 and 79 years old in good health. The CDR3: CASSQDLPGAVEKLFF. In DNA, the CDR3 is TGCGCCAGCAGCCAAGATCTCCCGGGGGCGGTGGAAAAACTGTTTTTT.